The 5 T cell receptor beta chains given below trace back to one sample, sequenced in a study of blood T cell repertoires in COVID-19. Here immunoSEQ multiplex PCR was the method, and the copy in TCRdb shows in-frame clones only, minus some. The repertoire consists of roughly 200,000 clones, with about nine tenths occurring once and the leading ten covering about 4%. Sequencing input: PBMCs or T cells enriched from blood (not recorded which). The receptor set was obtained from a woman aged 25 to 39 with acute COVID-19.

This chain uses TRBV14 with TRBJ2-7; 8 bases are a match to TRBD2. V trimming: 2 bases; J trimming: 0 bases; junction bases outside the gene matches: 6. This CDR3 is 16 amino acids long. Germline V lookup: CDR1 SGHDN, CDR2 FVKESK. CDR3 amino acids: CASSQLRGGSSYEQYF. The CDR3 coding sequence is TGTGCCAGCAGCCAACTCCGCGGGGGGTCCTCCTACGAGCAGTACTTC.

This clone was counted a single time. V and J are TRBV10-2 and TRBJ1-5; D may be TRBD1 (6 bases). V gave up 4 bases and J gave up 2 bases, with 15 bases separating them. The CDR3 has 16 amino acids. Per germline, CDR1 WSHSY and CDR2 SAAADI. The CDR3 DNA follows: TGCGCCAGCAGTGGCATGGGGGCTGATGGCAATCAGCCCCAGCATTTT. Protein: CASSGMGADGNQPQHF.

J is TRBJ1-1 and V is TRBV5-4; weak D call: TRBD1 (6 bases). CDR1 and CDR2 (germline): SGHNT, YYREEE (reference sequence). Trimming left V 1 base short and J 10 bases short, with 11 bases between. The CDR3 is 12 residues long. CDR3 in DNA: TGTGCCAGCAGCTTGCCCACAGGGTCAGCTTTCTTT. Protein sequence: CASSLPTGSAFF.

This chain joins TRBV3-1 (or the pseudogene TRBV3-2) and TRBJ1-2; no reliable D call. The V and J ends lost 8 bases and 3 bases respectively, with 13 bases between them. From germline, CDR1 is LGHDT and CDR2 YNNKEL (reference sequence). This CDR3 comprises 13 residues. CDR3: CASSPGGHYGYTF. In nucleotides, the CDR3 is TGTGCCAGCTCCCCCGGTGGGCACTATGGCTACACCTTC.

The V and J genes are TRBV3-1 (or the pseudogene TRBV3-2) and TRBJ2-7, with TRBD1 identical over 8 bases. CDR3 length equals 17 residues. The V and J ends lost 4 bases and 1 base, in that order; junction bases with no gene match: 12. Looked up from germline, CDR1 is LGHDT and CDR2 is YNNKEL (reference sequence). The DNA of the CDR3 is TGTGCCAGCAGCCCCACTGGACAGGGTCCCTTGTCCTACGAGCAGTACTTC. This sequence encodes CASSPTGQGPLSYEQYF.